The 19 T cell receptor beta chains presented below share a single source sample, sequenced in a study of human T cells and chemical hapten exposure. The time point: pre-sensitization, week 0. Treatment reported: therapeutic diphenylcyclopropenone sensitization with weekly scalp DPC. TCRdb redid the calling of the RACE reads with MiXCR, one entry per CDR3 protein. The table shows 89,000 or so distinct CDR3 sequences, with 8.5% to 9% occurring only once. Source: whole blood, taken in connection with sensitization to the hapten diphenylcyclopropenone (DPC). The receptors originated from a man in his forties with alopecia areata. Some clones in this sample may be carry-over from other donors' samples.

In its sample, this clonotype was seen many times. The V call is TRBV6-5, the J call TRBJ1-2; the D is unclear. The CDR3 is made up of 16 amino acids. V gave up 4 bases and J gave up 0 bases, with 15 bases separating them. Germline assignment: CDR1 MNHEY and CDR2 SVGAGI. CDR3 in amino acids: CASSSFPVTSNYGYTF. CDR3 bases: TGTGCCAGCAGTTCATTTCCAGTGACTTCTAACTATGGCTACACCTTC.

This clonotype was seen more than once but under ten times. V gene TRBV25-1 combines with J gene TRBJ1-5; D gene ambiguous. The V gene lost 1 base and the J gene lost 2 bases, with 12 bases spanning the gap. CDR1 is MGHDK and CDR2 is SYGVNS in the germline V gene. The CDR3 runs to 16 residues. The CDR3 DNA is TGTGCCAGCAGTGAATCAACCCTACGGGGCAATCAGCCCCAGCATTTT. Its translation is CASSESTLRGNQPQHF. Variable domain in full (rest from reference TRBV25-1 and TRBJ1-5): EADIYQTPRYLVIGTGKKITLECSQTMGHDKMYWYQQDPGMELHLIHYSYGVNSTEKGDLSSESTVSRIRTEHFPLTLESARPSHTSQYLCASSESTLRGNQPQHFGDGTRLSIL.

This clonotype was found many times. This chain connects TRBV10-3 to TRBJ1-2, with D perhaps TRBD1 (6 bases). Germline-derived CDR1 and CDR2 are ENHRY and SYGVKD. CDR3 length: 13 amino acids. Between the trimmed V and J ends, which lost 7 bases and 7 bases, there was a span of 16 bases. CDR3 sequence reads: CAITTGTQGGYTF. The DNA for the CDR3 is TGTGCCATCACAACAGGGACACAGGGTGGCTACACCTTC.

This clonotype was detected ten times or more. The genes are TRBV2 and TRBJ1-5; the D is unclear. V was shortened by 6 bases and J by 5 bases, with 11 bases between the two germline ends. This CDR3 region has 13 residues. Germline V gene sequence: CDR1 SNHLY, CDR2 FYNNEI. CDR3 sequence reads: CASRFGSDQPQHF. In DNA form, the CDR3 reads TGTGCCAGCAGGTTCGGGAGTGATCAGCCCCAGCATTTT.

This clonotype was counted ten times or more. DNA of the CDR3: TGTGCCAGCTCACCACCGGTTCAAGAGACCCAGTACTTC. As protein: CASSPPVQETQYF. The chain is built from TRBV18 and TRBJ2-5; D is unresolved. CDR3 size: 13 residues. V was cut by 0 bases and J by 2 bases, with 4 bases left in between. Germline assignment: CDR1 KGHSH and CDR2 LQKENI.

The sample holds a few counts of this clonotype. The chain joins TRBV7-2 to TRBJ2-6; 9 bases line up with TRBD2. J lost 0 bases, V lost 2 bases, and 5 bases had no gene match. CDR1 and CDR2 (germline): SGHTA, FQGNSA. The CDR3 length is 18 residues. DNA of the CDR3: TGTGCCAGCAGCTTAAGCCTAGCGGGAACCTCTGGGGCCAACGTCCTGACTTTC. Protein: CASSLSLAGTSGANVLTF.

CDR3 coding DNA: TGTGCCAGCAGCCCTGGACAGGGTGGGATTCCCTATCAGCCCCAGCATTTT. Protein product: CASSPGQGGIPYQPQHF. The chain has TRBV7-8 and TRBJ1-5, with 8 bases aligning to TRBD1. Germline V gene data show CDR1 as SGHVS and CDR2 as FQNEAQ. Trimming at V came to 5 bases and at J to 5 bases, leaving 14 bases not matched to a gene. This CDR3 comprises 17 residues. The full variable domain, in which reference TRBV7-8 and TRBJ1-5 provide the parts outside the CDR3, is GAGVSQSPRYKVAKRGQDVALRCDPISGHVSLFWYQQALGQGPEFLTYFQNEAQLDKSGLPSDRFFAERPEGSVSTLKIQRTQQEDSAVYLCASSPGQGGIPYQPQHFGDGTRLSIL.

Notes on this clonotype: This could be a read error, since a much larger clone is one nucleotide away. This chain uses TRBV12-3 or TRBV12-4 with TRBJ1-5; no clear D. The CDR3 is 13 residues long. The CDR3 here is CASSLLSNKPQHF. DNA for the CDR3: TGTGCCAGCAGTTTGCTTAGCAATAAGCCCCAGCATTTT.

J is TRBJ1-2 and V is TRBV3-1; D is ambiguous. The CDR3 consists of 16 residues. Trimming removed 0 bases at V and 7 bases at J, with 18 bases between. CDR1 is LGHDT and CDR2 is YNNKEL in the germline V gene (reference sequence). The CDR3 sequence is CASSQDGRSSERGYTF. In nucleotides, the CDR3 is TGTGCCAGCAGCCAAGATGGAAGGAGCTCCGAGCGTGGCTACACCTTC.

This clonotype has a count of ten or more. This chain joins TRBV6-5 and TRBJ1-5; D might be TRBD1 (5 bases). CDR3 length equals 13 residues. The V gene's germline CDR1 is MNHEY and CDR2 SVGAGI. Between the trimmed V and J ends, which lost 2 bases and 8 bases, there was a span of 10 bases. CDR3 loop: CASSYEGFKPQHF. In DNA, the CDR3 is TGTGCCAGCAGTTACGAGGGGTTTAAGCCCCAGCATTTT.

This clonotype was seen repeatedly, ten times or more. This chain uses TRBV12-3 or TRBV12-4 with TRBJ2-1, with 8 bases identical to TRBD2. Germline trimming cut 4 bases from V and 5 bases from J; bases unmatched to any gene: 10. This CDR3 comprises 16 residues. The CDR3 is CASSSLAGGPNNEQFF. For the CDR3, the DNA is TGTGCCAGCAGTTCCCTAGCGGGTGGGCCGAACAATGAGCAGTTCTTC.

This chain links TRBV21-1 with TRBJ2-7. TRBV21-1 is described as a pseudogene. CDR3 length equals 14 residues. This CDR3 reads CASPTADYSYEQYF. The CDR3 DNA follows: TGTGCCAGCCCCACGGCCGATTATTCCTACGAGCAGTACTTC.

This clonotype was seen more than once but under ten times. The V gene is TRBV20-1, the J gene TRBJ2-7; D remains ambiguous. Germline-derived CDR1 and CDR2 are DFQATT and SNEGSKA (reference sequence). The length of the CDR3 is 12 residues. V was shortened by 3 bases and J by 7 bases, with 13 bases between the two germline ends. CDR3 in amino acids: CSASRLGREQYF. The DNA of the CDR3 is TGCAGTGCTAGTCGATTAGGACGTGAGCAGTACTTC.

The chain combines TRBV12-5 with TRBJ1-6; 7 bases are a match to TRBD1. This CDR3 is built from 15 residues. V lost 1 base and J lost 7; bases outside the gene matches: 4. Looked up from germline, CDR1 is LGHNT and CDR2 is FRNRAP. CDR3 protein: CASGLDRGGNSPLHF. As DNA, the CDR3 is TGTGCTAGTGGTTTGGACAGGGGAGGGAATTCACCCCTCCACTTT. Full variable domain (outside the CDR3, taken from reference TRBV12-5 and TRBJ1-6): DARVTQTPRHKVTEMGQEVTMRCQPILGHNTVFWYRQTMMQGLELLAYFRNRAPLDDSGMPKDRFSAEMPDATLATLKIQPSEPRDSAVYFCASGLDRGGNSPLHFGNGTRLTVT.

This clonotype was seen a handful of times. The chain uses TRBV6-6 and TRBJ1-5; 7 bases line up with TRBD1. With V trimmed by 6 bases and J by 3 bases, 8 bases remained unmatched. Germline CDR1 and CDR2: MNHNY and SVGAGI (reference sequence). The CDR3 sequence is 15 residues long. The CDR3 reads CASRTTGTYNQPQHF. CDR3 nucleotide sequence: TGTGCCAGCAGAACGACAGGGACCTACAATCAGCCCCAGCATTTT.

This clonotype was observed a single time. With a much larger clone just one base away, this may be a read error. The V call is TRBV20-1, the J call TRBJ1-5; D might be TRBD1 (5 bases). Germline values: CDR1 DFQATT, CDR2 SNEGSKA (reference sequence). V was pared by 6 bases and J by 0 bases, with 12 bases between. This CDR3 is built from 14 residues. The CDR3 bases are TGCAGTGCGTCGAGACAGTGTAGCAATCAGCCCCAGCATTTT. Translating it yields CSASRQCSNQPQHF.

In this sample, this clonotype turned up many times. V usage is TRBV19 and J usage is TRBJ2-1; D gene uncertain. V was pared by 4 bases and J by 0 bases, with 13 bases between. Germline assignment: CDR1 LNHDA and CDR2 SQIVND (reference sequence). CDR3 length equals 16 residues. For the CDR3, the DNA is TGTGCCAGTAGTACCCAGTTTAGGGCCTCCTACAATGAGCAGTTCTTC. It yields the protein CASSTQFRASYNEQFF.

This sequence joins TRBV27 and TRBJ2-6; 12 positions match TRBD1. V shed 5 bases, J shed 3 bases, and the junction held 5 bases outside the gene matches. Germline V lookup: CDR1 MNHEY, CDR2 SMNVEV (reference sequence). CDR3 size: 17 residues. CDR3 loop: CASSPGQGAIGANVLTF. The CDR3 DNA reads as TGTGCCAGCAGTCCGGGACAGGGGGCGATTGGGGCCAACGTCCTGACTTTC.

Many counts were recorded for this clonotype. This rearrangement joins TRBV6-2 or TRBV6-3 to TRBJ1-5, with D unclear. V was cut by 0 bases and J by 4 bases, with 13 bases left in between. Germline V gene sequence: CDR1 MNHEY, CDR2 SVGEGT. The length of the CDR3 is 16 residues. The CDR3: CASSYSLWQVNQPQHF. The CDR3, as DNA: TGTGCCAGCAGTTACTCGCTGTGGCAGGTTAATCAGCCCCAGCATTTT.